This is a list of T cell receptor beta chains from one sample in a study of blood T cell repertoires in COVID-19. TCRdb's copy holds only in-frame clones and misses some; the assay was immunoSEQ multiplex PCR. Of 300,000 to 350,000 clones listed, approximately 90% are singletons. The sequencing sample was made of PBMCs or T cells enriched from blood (not recorded which). The receptors were gathered from a woman younger than 35 who had recovered from COVID-19. Both conserved end residues are part of each CDR3. Each record gives: D gene, J gene, V gene, CDR3 length, clone size, CDR3 DNA, CDR3 protein. D genes are given only for firm matches. Not all rows give a size; the values are once, few, many and, for expanded clones, a class.

TRBD1 | TRBJ2-7 | TRBV28 | 14 | - | TGTGCCAGCAGTTTGCCCGGGACAGGGGACGAGCAGTACTTC | CASSLPGTGDEQYF
TRBD1 | TRBJ1-1 | TRBV7-9 | 16 | - | TGTGCCAGCAGCTCGGGACAGGGTCCCTCGAACACTGAAGCTTTCTTT | CASSSGQGPSNTEAFF
TRBD1 | TRBJ1-1 | TRBV18 | 14 | - | TGTGCCAGCTCCCCTAGTGCAGGGGGAGCTGAAGCTTTCTTT | CASSPSAGGAEAFF
TRBD2 | TRBJ2-5 | TRBV4-3 | 17 | - | TGCGCCAGCAGCCAAGTGGGACTAGGCGGGGGGCAAGAGACCCAGTACTTC | CASSQVGLGGGQETQYF
- | TRBJ2-7 | TRBV5-4 | 13 | - | TGTGCCAGCAGCCCCAACACGTTTCACGAGCAGTACTTC | CASSPNTFHEQYF
- | TRBJ2-7 | TRBV6-5 | 15 | - | TGTGCCAGCAAAGGTGGGACAACCGAAGAATACGAGCAGTACTTC | CASKGGTTEEYEQYF
- | TRBJ1-5 | TRBV30 | 14 | once | TGTGCCTGGAGTTTAGGGGGTAGCAATCAGCCCCAGCATTTT | CAWSLGGSNQPQHF
- | TRBJ1-1 | TRBV7-9 | 14 | - | TGTGCCAGCAGCTTAAGTCCGGTGAACACTGAAGCTTTCTTT | CASSLSPVNTEAFF
- | TRBJ1-4 | TRBV28 | 15 | - | TGTGCCAGCAGTACCCCCGGACAGAGGGGTGAAAAACTGTTTTTT | CASSTPGQRGEKLFF
- | TRBJ1-5 | TRBV9 | 17 | - | TGTGCCAGCAGCGAGGGGAGGGCTTGGGGGTGCAATCAGCCCCAGCATTTT | CASSEGRAWGCNQPQHF
- | TRBJ1-4 | TRBV20-1 | 12 | - | TGCAGTGCTAGTTTCGGTAATGAAAAACTGTTTTTT | CSASFGNEKLFF